One sample yielded the 18 T cell receptor beta chains listed below, sequenced in a study of T cell repertoires in cytomegalovirus infection. Each CDR3 protein gets one entry after TCRdb re-called the reads with MiXCR. The table shows more than 75,000 distinct CDR3 sequences, with less than 4.5% occurring only once. Sequenced input: PBMCs. These receptors came from a human donor in good health (CMV status not recorded). Some clones in this sample may be carry-over from other donors' samples.

In its sample, this clonotype was seen many times. The chain recombines TRBV19 with TRBJ1-5; 7 positions agree with TRBD1. The CDR3 has 14 amino acids. The V and J ends lost 3 bases and 5 bases, in that order; junction bases with no gene match: 4. Looked up from germline, CDR1 is LNHDA and CDR2 is SQIVND (reference sequence). The chain's CDR3 is CASSMGRGDQPQHF. The CDR3 coding sequence is TGTGCCAGTAGTATGGGCAGGGGGGATCAGCCCCAGCATTTT.

This clonotype showed up many times. The rearrangement uses TRBV6-2 or TRBV6-3 and TRBJ2-1, with no clear D. This CDR3 has 16 amino acids. Germline CDR1 and CDR2: MNHEY and SVGEGT. Trimming stripped 7 bases from V and 0 bases from J, with 16 bases between. This chain's CDR3 is CASKGLRVNSYNEQFF. The CDR3 DNA sequence: TGTGCCAGCAAAGGCCTAAGGGTCAACTCCTACAATGAGCAGTTCTTC.

This clonotype was detected ten times or more. The chain has TRBV20-1 and TRBJ2-1, with 7 bases aligning to TRBD2. This CDR3 has 16 residues. Germline-derived CDR1 and CDR2 are DFQATT and SNEGSKA (reference sequence). V trimming: 0 bases; J trimming: 3 bases; junction bases outside the gene matches: 8. The CDR3 spells CSARDSGAGDYNEQFF. The CDR3 nucleotides are TGCAGTGCTAGAGATTCGGGCGCGGGAGACTACAATGAGCAGTTCTTC.

This clonotype occurred many times. CDR3 protein: CASSHSLTNEKLFF. CDR3 DNA sequence: TGTGCCAGCAGTCACAGCTTAACTAATGAAAAACTGTTTTTT. This chain uses TRBV28 with TRBJ1-4, with D unresolved. The CDR3 covers 14 residues. Trimming stripped 5 bases from V and 1 base from J, with 8 bases between. From germline, CDR1 is MDHEN and CDR2 SYDVKM.

This clonotype was recorded at least ten times. The CDR3 protein is CASSVITGGWNTEAFF. DNA for the CDR3: TGTGCCAGCAGCGTAATTACAGGGGGCTGGAACACTGAAGCTTTCTTT. The V gene is TRBV7-2, the J gene TRBJ1-1, with 9 bases that match TRBD1. The CDR3 covers 16 residues. With V trimmed by 5 bases and J by 1 base, 8 bases remained unmatched. CDR1 is SGHTA, CDR2 FQGNSA, per germline.

This clonotype occurred many times. The CDR3 protein is CASGTGSWQPQHF. CDR3 coding DNA: TGTGCCAGCGGCACAGGGTCTTGGCAGCCCCAGCATTTT. The J gene is TRBJ1-5, the V gene TRBV2; D might be TRBD1 (6 bases). Trimming shortened V by 8 bases and J by 7 bases, and 15 bases separated the two germline ends. CDR1 SNHLY and CDR2 FYNNEI come from the germline V gene. The CDR3 is made up of 13 amino acids.

In this sample, this clonotype turned up many times. V usage is TRBV18 and J usage is TRBJ2-2, with 8 bases aligning to TRBD1. Germline CDR1 and CDR2: KGHSH and LQKENI. The CDR3 is 16 amino acids. Trimming at V came to 1 base and at J to 5 bases, leaving 6 bases not matched to a gene. The CDR3 loop is CASSPQTNRGTGELFF. For the CDR3, the DNA is TGTGCCAGCTCACCACAGACGAACAGGGGGACCGGGGAGCTGTTTTTT.

The table lists this clonotype with many counts. The chain joins TRBV28 to TRBJ1-5, with D uncertain. This CDR3 spans 13 amino acids. V lost 6 bases to trimming and J lost 4 bases, with 10 bases between them. From germline, CDR1 is MDHEN and CDR2 SYDVKM. CDR3 protein: CASRSRRNQPQHF. DNA of the CDR3: TGTGCCAGCAGGTCCCGGAGGAATCAGCCCCAGCATTTT.

This clonotype was found many times. The chain couples TRBV7-6 to TRBJ2-2; D possibly corresponds to TRBD2 (6 bases). Germline V gene lookup returns CDR1 SGHVS and CDR2 FNYEAQ. CDR3 size: 18 residues. V shed 0 bases and J shed 0 bases, with 14 bases lying between them. The CDR3 protein is CASSLAQLAGTNTGELFF. The CDR3 DNA reads TGTGCCAGCAGCTTAGCGCAATTGGCGGGGACGAACACCGGGGAGCTGTTTTTT.

In its sample, this clonotype was seen many times. The rearrangement uses TRBV27 and TRBJ1-2, with 8 positions matching TRBD1. The CDR3 sequence is 15 residues long. Germline V gene data show CDR1 as MNHEY and CDR2 as SMNVEV (reference sequence). Trimming took 0 bases from V and 4 from J; bases not matched to a gene: 4. CDR3 protein: CASSLSNRGSYGYTF. As DNA, the CDR3 is TGTGCCAGCAGTTTATCGAACAGGGGGTCCTATGGCTACACCTTC.

This clonotype was recorded at least ten times. The V call is TRBV7-2, the J call TRBJ2-3, with no clear D. The length of the CDR3 is 11 residues. The V end was cut by 5 bases, the J end by 5 bases, with 5 bases between. Germline CDR1 and CDR2: SGHTA and FQGNSA. This CDR3 is CASSPQDTQYF. CDR3 nucleotide sequence: TGTGCCAGCAGCCCCCAAGATACGCAGTATTTT. The variable domain in full, with the rest retrieved from reference TRBV7-2 and TRBJ2-3, is GAGVSQSPSNKVTEKGKDVELRCDPISGHTALYWYRQSLGQGLEFLIYFQGNSAPDKSGLPSDRFSAERTGGSVSTLTIQRTQQEDSAVYLCASSPQDTQYFGPGTRLTVL.

This clonotype has a count of ten or more. This rearrangement joins TRBV28 to TRBJ1-2; D might be TRBD1 (6 bases). The CDR3 is made up of 14 amino acids. V was trimmed by 6 bases and J by 3 bases, leaving 14 bases between them. Germline V gives CDR1 MDHEN, CDR2 SYDVKM. The CDR3 coding sequence is TGTGCCAGCAGGGACAGCCTGACACACTATGGCTACACCTTC. Residues: CASRDSLTHYGYTF.

In its sample, this clonotype was seen many times. The DNA for the CDR3 is TGTGCCAGCAGCTTAGTCCCCAGTTCCTACAATGAGCAGTTCTTC. Amino acid sequence: CASSLVPSSYNEQFF. The gene calls are TRBV7-9 and TRBJ2-1; D gene ambiguous. Germline lookup yields CDR1 SEHNR and CDR2 FQNEAQ (reference sequence). V shed 1 base and J shed 1 base, with 8 bases lying between them. The CDR3 consists of 15 residues.

In its sample, this clonotype was seen many times. The chain couples TRBV28 to TRBJ2-7; maybe TRBD2 (5 bases). CDR1 and CDR2 from the germline V gene are MDHEN and SYDVKM. The CDR3 runs to 11 residues. Between the trimmed V and J ends, which lost 6 bases and 5 bases, there was a span of 8 bases. CDR3 sequence: CASSPGNEQYF. CDR3 DNA: TGTGCCAGCAGCCCCGGGAACGAGCAGTACTTC.

This clonotype was observed at least ten times. The J gene is TRBJ1-1, the V gene TRBV6-2 or TRBV6-3; tentative D call: TRBD1 (5 bases). The CDR3 covers 13 residues. Germline V gene sequence: CDR1 MNHEY, CDR2 SVGEGT. Trimming removed 10 bases from V and 4 bases from J, with 16 bases in between. The CDR3 loop reads CATRLLGATEAFF. CDR3 bases: TGTGCCACCAGGCTCCTCGGGGCCACTGAAGCTTTCTTT.

This clonotype has at least ten counts. Here the CDR3 reads CASSAPFTPNGYTF. CDR3 DNA sequence: TGTGCCAGCAGCGCCCCATTTACACCCAATGGCTACACCTTC. The gene calls are TRBV6-2 or TRBV6-3 and TRBJ1-2; D is unresolved. V was shortened by 6 bases and J by 6 bases, with 17 bases between the two germline ends. CDR1 is MNHEY, CDR2 SVGEGT, per germline. This CDR3 is built from 14 residues.

In its sample, this clonotype was seen many times. The genes are TRBV7-2 and TRBJ1-3; TRBD1 matches at 7 bases. V shed 0 bases, J shed 3 bases, and the junction held 2 bases outside the gene matches. The CDR3 covers 15 residues. In germline, CDR1 is SGHTA, CDR2 FQGNSA. The CDR3 sequence is CASSLARGLGNTIYF. The CDR3, as DNA: TGTGCCAGCAGCTTAGCAAGGGGGCTTGGAAACACCATATATTTT.

This clonotype was detected many times. The V call is TRBV19, the J call TRBJ1-1; the D is unclear. The germline V gene encodes CDR1 LNHDA and CDR2 SQIVND (reference sequence). The germline V and J ends were trimmed by 6 bases and 5 bases, with 7 bases remaining between them. The CDR3 length is 11 residues. The CDR3 DNA sequence: TGTGCCAGTAGATATTCGACTGAAGCTTTCTTT. It is translated as CASRYSTEAFF. The whole variable domain, remainder taken from reference TRBV19 and TRBJ1-1, is DGGITQSPKYLFRKEGQNVTLSCEQNLNHDAMYWYRQDPGQGLRLIYYSQIVNDFQKGDIAEGYSVSREKKESFPLTVTSAQKNPTAFYLCASRYSTEAFFGQGTRLTVV.